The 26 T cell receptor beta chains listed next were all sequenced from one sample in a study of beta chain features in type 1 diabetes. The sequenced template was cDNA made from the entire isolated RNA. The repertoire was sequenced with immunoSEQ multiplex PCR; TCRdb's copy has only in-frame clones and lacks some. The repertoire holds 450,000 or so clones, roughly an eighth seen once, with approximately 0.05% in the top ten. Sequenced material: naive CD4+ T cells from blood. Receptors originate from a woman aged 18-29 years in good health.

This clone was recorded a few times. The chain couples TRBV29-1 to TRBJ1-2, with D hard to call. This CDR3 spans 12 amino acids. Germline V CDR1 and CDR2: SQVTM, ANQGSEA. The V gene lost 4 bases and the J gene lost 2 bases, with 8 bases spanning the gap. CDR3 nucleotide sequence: TGCAGCGTTGTGGAGCCCAACTATGGCTACACCTTC. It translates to CSVVEPNYGYTF.

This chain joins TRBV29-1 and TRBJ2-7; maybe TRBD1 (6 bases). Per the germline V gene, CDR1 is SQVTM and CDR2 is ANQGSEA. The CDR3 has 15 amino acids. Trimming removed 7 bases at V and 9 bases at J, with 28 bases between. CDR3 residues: CSALSTRDTLAGQYV. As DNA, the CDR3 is TGCAGCGCTCTAAGCACCCGGGACACCCTCGCGGGGCAGTACGTC.

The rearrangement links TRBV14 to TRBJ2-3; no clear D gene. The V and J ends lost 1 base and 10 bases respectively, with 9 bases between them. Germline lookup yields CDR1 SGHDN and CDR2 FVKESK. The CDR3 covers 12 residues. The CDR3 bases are TGTGCCAGCAGCCAAGCTCCGACTTCGCAGTATTTT. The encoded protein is CASSQAPTSQYF. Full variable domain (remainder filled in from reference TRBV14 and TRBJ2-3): EAGVTQFPSHSVIEKGQTVTLRCDPISGHDNLYWYRRVMGKEIKFLLHFVKESKQDESGMPNNRFLAERTGGTYSTLKVQPAELEDSGVYFCASSQAPTSQYFGPGTRLTVL.

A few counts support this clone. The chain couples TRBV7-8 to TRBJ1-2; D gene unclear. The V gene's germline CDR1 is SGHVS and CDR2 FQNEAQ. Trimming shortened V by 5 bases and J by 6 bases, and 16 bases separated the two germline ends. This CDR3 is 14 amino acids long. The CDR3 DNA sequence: TGTGCCAGCAGCGGCATCCGGGGTTTCAATGGCTACACCTTC. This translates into CASSGIRGFNGYTF.

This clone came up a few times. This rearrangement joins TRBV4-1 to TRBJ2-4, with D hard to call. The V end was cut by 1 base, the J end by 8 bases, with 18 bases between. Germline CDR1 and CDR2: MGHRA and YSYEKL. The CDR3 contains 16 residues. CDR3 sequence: CASSQVVIGMGYIQYF. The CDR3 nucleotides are TGCGCCAGCAGCCAAGTGGTAATAGGGATGGGTTACATTCAGTACTTC.

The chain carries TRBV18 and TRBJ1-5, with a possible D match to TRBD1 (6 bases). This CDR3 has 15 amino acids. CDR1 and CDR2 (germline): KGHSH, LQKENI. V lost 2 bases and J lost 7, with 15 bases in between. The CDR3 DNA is TGTGCCAGCTCACCAGGGAGGGGGACTCAGCAGCCCCAGCATTTT. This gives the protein CASSPGRGTQQPQHF.

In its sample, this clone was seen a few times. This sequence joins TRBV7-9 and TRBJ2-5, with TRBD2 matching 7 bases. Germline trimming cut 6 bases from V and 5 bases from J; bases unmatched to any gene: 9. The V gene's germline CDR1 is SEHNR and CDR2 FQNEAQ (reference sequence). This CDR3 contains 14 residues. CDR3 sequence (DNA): TGTGCCAGCAGTCCGGGAGGCCAGCGTGAGACCCAGTACTTC. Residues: CASSPGGQRETQYF.

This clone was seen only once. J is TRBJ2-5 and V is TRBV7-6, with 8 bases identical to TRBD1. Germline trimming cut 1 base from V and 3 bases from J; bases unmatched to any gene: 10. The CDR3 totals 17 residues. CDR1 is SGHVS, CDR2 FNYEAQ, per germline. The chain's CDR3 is CASSLVTGATLKETQYF. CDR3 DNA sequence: TGTGCCAGCAGCTTAGTGACAGGGGCTACCCTAAAAGAGACCCAGTACTTC.

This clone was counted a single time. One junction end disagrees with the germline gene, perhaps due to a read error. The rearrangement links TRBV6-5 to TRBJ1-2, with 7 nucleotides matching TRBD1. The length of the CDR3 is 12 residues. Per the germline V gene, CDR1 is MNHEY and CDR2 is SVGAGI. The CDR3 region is CASRRGTAPAAF. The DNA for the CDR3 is TGTGCCAGCAGGCGCGGGACAGCCCCCGCGGCCTTC.

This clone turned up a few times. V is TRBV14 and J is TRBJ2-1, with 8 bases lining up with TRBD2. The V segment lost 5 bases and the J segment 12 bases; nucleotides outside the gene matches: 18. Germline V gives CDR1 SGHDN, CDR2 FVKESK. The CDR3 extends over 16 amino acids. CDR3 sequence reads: CASSYFPGVAGYPQFF. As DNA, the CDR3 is TGTGCCAGCAGCTACTTCCCGGGGGTAGCGGGATACCCGCAGTTCTTC.

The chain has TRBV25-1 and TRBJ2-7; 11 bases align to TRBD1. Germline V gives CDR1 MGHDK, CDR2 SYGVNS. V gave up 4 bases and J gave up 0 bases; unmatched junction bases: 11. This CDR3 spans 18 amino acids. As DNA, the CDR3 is TGTGCCAGCAGTGGAAGGGACAGGGGGTGTGTTGGCTCCTACGAGCAGTACGTC. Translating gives CASSGRDRGCVGSYEQYV.

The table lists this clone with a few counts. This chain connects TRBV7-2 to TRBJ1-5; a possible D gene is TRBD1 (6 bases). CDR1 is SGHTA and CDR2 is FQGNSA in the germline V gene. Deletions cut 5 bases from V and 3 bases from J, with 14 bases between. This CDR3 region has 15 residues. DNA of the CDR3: TGTGCCAGCAGCGCAACGGGACAACTCAATCAGCCCCAGCATTTT. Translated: CASSATGQLNQPQHF.

The chain's CDR3 is CASSFLRDRSRNEQFF. The CDR3 coding sequence is TGTGCCAGCTCATTCCTCCGGGACCGAAGCCGAAATGAGCAGTTCTTC. The chain recombines TRBV18 with TRBJ2-1, with D perhaps assigned TRBD1 or TRBD2 (5 bases each). V lost 5 bases to trimming and J lost 7 bases, with 21 bases between them. In germline, CDR1 is KGHSH, CDR2 LQKENI. The CDR3 is 16 amino acids.

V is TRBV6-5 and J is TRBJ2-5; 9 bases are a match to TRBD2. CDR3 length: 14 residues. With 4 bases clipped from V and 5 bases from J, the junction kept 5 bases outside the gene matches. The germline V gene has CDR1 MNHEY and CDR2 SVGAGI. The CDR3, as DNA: TGTGCCAGCAGTTCGGCGGGAGGGGGGGAGACCCAGTACTTC. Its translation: CASSSAGGGETQYF.

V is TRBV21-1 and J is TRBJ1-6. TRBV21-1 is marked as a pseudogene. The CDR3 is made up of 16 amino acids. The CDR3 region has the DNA TGTGCCAGCAGCCCGTCGGTAGGGAACTTGCATTCACCCCTCCACTTT. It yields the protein CASSPSVGNLHSPLHF.

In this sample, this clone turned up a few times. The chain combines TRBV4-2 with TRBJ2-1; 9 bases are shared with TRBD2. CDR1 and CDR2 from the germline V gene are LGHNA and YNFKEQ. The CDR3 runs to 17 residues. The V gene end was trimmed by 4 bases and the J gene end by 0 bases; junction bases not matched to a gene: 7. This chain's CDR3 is CASSPNSGGSSYNEQFF. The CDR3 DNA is TGTGCCAGCAGCCCTAACAGCGGGGGGAGCTCCTACAATGAGCAGTTCTTC.

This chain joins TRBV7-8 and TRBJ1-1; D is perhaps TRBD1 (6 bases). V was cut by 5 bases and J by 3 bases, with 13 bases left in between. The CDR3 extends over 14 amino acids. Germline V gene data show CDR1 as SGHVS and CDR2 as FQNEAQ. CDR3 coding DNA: TGTGCCAGCAGCACATCACGGGGGCACACTGAAGCTTTCTTT. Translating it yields CASSTSRGHTEAFF.

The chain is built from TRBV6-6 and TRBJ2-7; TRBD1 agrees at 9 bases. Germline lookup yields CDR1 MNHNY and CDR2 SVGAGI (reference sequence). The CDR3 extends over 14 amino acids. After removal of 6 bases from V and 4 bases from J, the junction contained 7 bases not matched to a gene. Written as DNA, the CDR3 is TGTGCCAGCAGAAGGGGACAGGGTCTTTACGAGCAGTACGTC. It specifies CASRRGQGLYEQYV.

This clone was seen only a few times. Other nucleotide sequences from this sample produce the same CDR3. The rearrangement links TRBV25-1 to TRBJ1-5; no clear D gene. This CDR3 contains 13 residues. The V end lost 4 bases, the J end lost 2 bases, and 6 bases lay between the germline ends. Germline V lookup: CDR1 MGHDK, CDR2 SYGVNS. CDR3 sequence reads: CASSGTGNQPQHF. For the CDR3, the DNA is TGTGCCAGCAGTGGAACAGGCAATCAGCCCCAGCATTTT.

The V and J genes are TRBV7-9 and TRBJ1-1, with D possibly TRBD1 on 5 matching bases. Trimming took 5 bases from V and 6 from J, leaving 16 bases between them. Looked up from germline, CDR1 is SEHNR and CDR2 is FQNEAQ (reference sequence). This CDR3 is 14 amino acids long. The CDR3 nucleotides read TGTGCCAGCAGCGTACGTTCGACAGCCTCTGAAGCTTTCTTT. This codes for CASSVRSTASEAFF.

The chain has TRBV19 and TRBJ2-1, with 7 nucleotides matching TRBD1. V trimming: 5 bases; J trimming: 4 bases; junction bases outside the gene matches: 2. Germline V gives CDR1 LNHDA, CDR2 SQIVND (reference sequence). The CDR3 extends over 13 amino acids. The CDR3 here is CASSRDRYNEQFF. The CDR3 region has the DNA TGTGCCAGTAGTCGGGACAGATACAATGAGCAGTTCTTC.

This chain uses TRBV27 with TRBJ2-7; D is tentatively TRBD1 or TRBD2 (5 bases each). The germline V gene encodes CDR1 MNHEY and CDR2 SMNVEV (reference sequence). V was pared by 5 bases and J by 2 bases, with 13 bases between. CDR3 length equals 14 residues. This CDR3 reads CASSPRGGPYEQYV. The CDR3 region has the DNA TGTGCCAGCAGTCCGCGTGGGGGTCCCTACGAGCAGTACGTC.

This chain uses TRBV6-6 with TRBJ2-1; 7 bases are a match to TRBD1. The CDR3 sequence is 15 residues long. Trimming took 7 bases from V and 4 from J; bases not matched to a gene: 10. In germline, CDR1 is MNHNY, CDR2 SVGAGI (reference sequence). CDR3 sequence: CASTRTGTAYNEQFF. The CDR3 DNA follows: TGTGCCAGCACCCGGACCGGGACAGCTTACAATGAGCAGTTCTTC.

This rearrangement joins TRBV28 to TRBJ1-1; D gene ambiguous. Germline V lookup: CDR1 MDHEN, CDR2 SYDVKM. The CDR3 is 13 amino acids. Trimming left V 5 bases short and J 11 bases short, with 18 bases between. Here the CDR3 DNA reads TGTGCCAGCAGTCCCTCGCCGGGTTATGTGGCTTTCTTT. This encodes CASSPSPGYVAFF.

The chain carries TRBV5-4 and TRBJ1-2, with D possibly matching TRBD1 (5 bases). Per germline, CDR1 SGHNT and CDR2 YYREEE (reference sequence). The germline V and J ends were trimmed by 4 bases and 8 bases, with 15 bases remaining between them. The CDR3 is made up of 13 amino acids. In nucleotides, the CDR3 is TGTGCCAGCAGCGCGAGCCAGGGTTCAGGCTACACCTTC. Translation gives CASSASQGSGYTF. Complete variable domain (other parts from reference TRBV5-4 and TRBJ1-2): ETGVTQSPTHLIKTRGQQVTLRCSSQSGHNTVSWYQQALGQGPQFIFQYYREEENGRGNFPPRFSGLQFPNYSSELNVNALELDDSALYLCASSASQGSGYTFGSGTRLTVV.

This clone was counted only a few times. The CDR3 DNA reads as TGCGCCAGCAGCTTGGGGACGGCGGGGACTGAAGCTTTCTTT. It translates to CASSLGTAGTEAFF. The V gene is TRBV5-1, the J gene TRBJ1-1, with D unclear. V gave up 0 bases and J gave up 5 bases, with 11 bases separating them. Germline CDR1 reads SGHRS; CDR2 reads YFSETQ. CDR3 length: 14 amino acids.